The TCR beta chain under discussion was sequenced for a study of cytomegalovirus exposure and HLA in healthy donors. PCR was performed using 60 Vbeta and 13 Jbeta primers. The assay was immunoSEQ multiplex PCR, and TCRdb's table has in-frame clones only and misses some. This sample has around 150,000 clones, with over 75% found just once. Study results and caveats: For TCR beta chains, V- and J-gene trimming was later linked to a missense DCLRE1C variant. Many donors shared some public TCRs, even though most TCR sequences were rare.

The CDR3 is 16 residues long. Per germline, CDR1 MDHEN and CDR2 SYDVKM. With V trimmed by 7 bases and J by 7 bases, 15 bases remained unmatched. This clone was recorded once. No antigen is known for it. This TCR came from a woman aged 40 to 49 in good health and CMV-seronegative. Sequenced: PBMCs. The chain links TRBV28 to TRBJ2-1; 8 bases align to TRBD2. The CDR3 nucleotides are TGTGCCAGCACCCCGGGGGCTTTGGGCGGGAGGAATGAGCAGTTCTTC. Translating gives CASTPGALGGRNEQFF.